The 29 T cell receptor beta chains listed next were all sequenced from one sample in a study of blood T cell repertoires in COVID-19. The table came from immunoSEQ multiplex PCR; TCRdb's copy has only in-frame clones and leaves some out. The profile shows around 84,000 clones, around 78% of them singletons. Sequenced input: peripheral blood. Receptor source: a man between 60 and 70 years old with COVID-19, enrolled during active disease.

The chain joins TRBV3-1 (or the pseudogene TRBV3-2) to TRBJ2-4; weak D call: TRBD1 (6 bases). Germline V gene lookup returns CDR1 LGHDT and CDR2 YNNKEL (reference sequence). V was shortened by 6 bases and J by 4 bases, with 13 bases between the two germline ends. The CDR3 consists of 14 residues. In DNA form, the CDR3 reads TGTGCCAGCAGGATTTCGACAGGAAAAAACATTCAGTACTTC. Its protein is CASRISTGKNIQYF.

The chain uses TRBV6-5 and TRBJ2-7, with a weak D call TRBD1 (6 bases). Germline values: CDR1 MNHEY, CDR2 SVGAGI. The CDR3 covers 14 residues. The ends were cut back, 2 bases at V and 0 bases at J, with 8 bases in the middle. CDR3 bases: TGTGCCAGCAGTTACGGACAGAACTCCTACGAGCAGTACTTC. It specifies CASSYGQNSYEQYF.

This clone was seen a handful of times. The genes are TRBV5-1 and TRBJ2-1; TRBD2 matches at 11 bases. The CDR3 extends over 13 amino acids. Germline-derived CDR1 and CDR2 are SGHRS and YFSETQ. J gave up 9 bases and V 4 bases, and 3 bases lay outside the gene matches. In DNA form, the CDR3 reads TGCGCCAGCAGCCTAGGGACTAGCGGTGAGCAGTTCTTC. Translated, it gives CASSLGTSGEQFF.

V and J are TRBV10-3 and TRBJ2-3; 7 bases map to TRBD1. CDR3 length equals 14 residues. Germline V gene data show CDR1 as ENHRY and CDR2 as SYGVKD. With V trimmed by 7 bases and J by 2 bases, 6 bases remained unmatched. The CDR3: CAIKGDSDTDTQYF. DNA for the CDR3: TGTGCCATCAAAGGGGACAGCGACACAGATACGCAGTATTTT.

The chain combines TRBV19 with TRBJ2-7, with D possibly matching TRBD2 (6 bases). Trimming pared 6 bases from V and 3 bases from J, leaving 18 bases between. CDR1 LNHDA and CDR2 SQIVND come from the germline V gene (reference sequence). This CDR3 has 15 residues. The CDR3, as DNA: TGTGCCAGTAGCGACTCCGGGACTTTCTTCTACGAGCAGTACTTC. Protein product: CASSDSGTFFYEQYF.

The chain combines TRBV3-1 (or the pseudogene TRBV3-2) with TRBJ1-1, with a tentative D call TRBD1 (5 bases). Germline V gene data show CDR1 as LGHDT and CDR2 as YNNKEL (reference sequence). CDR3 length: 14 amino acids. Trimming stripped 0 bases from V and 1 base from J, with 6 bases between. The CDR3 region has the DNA TGTGCCAGCAGCCAAGAGGGGGGGAACACTGAAGCTTTCTTT. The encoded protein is CASSQEGGNTEAFF.

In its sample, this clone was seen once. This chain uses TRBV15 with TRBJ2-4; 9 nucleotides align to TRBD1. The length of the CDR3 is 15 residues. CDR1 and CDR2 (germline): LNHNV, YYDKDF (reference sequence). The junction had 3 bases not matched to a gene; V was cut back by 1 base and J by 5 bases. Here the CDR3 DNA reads TGTGCCACCAGCAGAGCGGGACAGGGAGAAAACATTCAGTACTTC. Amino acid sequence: CATSRAGQGENIQYF. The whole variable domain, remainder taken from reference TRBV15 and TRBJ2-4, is DAMVIQNPRYQVTQFGKPVTLSCSQTLNHNVMYWYQQKSSQAPKLLFHYYDKDFNNEADTPDNFQSRRPNTSFCFLDIRSPGLGDTAMYLCATSRAGQGENIQYFGAGTRLSVL.

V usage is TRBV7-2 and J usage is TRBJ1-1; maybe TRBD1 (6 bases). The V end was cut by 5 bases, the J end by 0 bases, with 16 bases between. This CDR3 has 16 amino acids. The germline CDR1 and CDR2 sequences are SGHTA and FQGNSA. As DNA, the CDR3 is TGTGCCAGCAGCCGCTTGACAGGTCCATTGAACACTGAAGCTTTCTTT. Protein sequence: CASSRLTGPLNTEAFF.

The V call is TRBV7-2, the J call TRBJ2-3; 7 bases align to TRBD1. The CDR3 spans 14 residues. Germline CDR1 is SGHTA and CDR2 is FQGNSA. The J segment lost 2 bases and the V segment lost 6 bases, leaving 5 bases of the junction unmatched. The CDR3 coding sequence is TGTGCCAGCAGTTCACAGGGGCTCACAGATACGCAGTATTTT. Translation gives CASSSQGLTDTQYF.

CDR3 in amino acids: CASSPGKGLAGEDEQFF. In DNA, the CDR3 is TGTGCCAGCAGCCCGGGTAAGGGACTAGCGGGAGAAGATGAGCAGTTCTTC. This chain links TRBV7-2 with TRBJ2-1; 14 bases map to TRBD2. Per the germline V gene, CDR1 is SGHTA and CDR2 is FQGNSA. The CDR3 runs 17 residues. V was clipped by 5 bases and J by 8 bases; unmatched bases: 11.

The CDR3 is CASSFAGSYEQYF. In nucleotides, the CDR3 is TGTGCCAGCAGCTTTGCAGGGTCCTACGAGCAGTACTTC. J is TRBJ2-7 and V is TRBV5-5, with D perhaps matching TRBD1 (5 bases). The CDR3 totals 13 residues. Per the germline V gene, CDR1 is SGHKS and CDR2 is YYEKEE (reference sequence). The ends were cut back, 2 bases at V and 1 base at J, with 7 bases in the middle.

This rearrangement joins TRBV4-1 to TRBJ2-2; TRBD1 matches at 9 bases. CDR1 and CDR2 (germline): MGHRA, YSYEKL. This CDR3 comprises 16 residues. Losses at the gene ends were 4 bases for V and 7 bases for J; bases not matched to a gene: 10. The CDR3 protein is CASSPLGTGLDGELFF. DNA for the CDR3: TGCGCCAGCAGCCCGCTAGGGACAGGGTTGGACGGGGAGCTGTTTTTT.

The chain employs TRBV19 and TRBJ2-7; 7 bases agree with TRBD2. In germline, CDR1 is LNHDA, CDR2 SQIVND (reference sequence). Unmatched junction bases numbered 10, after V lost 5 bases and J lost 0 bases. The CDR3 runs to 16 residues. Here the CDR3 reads CASSPLPRGGSYEQYF. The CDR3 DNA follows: TGTGCCAGTAGTCCCCTCCCGCGCGGGGGCTCCTACGAGCAGTACTTC.

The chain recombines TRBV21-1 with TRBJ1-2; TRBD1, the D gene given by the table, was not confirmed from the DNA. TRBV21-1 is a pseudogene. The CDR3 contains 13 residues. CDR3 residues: CVTETTGGYGYTF. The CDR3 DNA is TGTGTCACCGAAACAACAGGGGGCTATGGCTACACCTTC.

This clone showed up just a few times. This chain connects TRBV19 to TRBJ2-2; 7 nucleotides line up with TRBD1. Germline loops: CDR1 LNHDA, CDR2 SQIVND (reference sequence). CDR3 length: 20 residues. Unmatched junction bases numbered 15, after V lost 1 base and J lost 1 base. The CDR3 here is CASSIGGGYTGEKNTGELFF. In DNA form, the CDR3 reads TGTGCCAGTAGTATAGGGGGTGGGTACACAGGGGAAAAGAACACCGGGGAGCTGTTTTTT.

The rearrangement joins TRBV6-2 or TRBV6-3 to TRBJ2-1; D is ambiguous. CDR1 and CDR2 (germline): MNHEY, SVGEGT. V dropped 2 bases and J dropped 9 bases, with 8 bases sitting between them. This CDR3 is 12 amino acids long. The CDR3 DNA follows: TGTGCCAGCAGTTACGCTTACTTTGAGCAGTTCTTC. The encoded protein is CASSYAYFEQFF.

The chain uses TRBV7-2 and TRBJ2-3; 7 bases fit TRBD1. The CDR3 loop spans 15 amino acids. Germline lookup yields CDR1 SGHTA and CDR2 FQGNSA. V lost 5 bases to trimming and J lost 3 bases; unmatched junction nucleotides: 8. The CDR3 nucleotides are TGTGCCAGCAGCAAACGACAGGGAGTAACAGATACGCAGTATTTT. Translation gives CASSKRQGVTDTQYF. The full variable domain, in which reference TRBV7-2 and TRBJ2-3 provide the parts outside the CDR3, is GAGVSQSPSNKVTEKGKDVELRCDPISGHTALYWYRQSLGQGLEFLIYFQGNSAPDKSGLPSDRFSAERTGGSVSTLTIQRTQQEDSAVYLCASSKRQGVTDTQYFGPGTRLTVL.

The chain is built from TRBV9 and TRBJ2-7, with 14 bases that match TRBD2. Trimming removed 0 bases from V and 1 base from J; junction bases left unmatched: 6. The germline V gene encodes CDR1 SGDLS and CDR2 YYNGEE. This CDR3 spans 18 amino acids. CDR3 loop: CASSVGGTSGRGSYEQYF. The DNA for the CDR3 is TGTGCCAGCAGCGTAGGAGGGACTAGCGGGAGAGGTTCCTACGAGCAGTACTTC.

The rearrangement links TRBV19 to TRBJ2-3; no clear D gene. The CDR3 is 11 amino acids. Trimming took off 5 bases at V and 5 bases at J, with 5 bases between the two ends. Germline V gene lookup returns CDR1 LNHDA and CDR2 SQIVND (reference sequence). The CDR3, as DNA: TGTGCCAGTAGTCACAGAGATACGCAGTATTTT. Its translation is CASSHRDTQYF.

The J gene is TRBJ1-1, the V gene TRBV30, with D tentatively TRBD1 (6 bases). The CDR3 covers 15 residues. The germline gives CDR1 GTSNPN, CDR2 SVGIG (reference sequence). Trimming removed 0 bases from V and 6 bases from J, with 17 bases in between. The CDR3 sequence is CAWSVGGGGVPEAFF. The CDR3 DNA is TGTGCCTGGAGTGTAGGGGGTGGGGGAGTGCCTGAAGCTTTCTTT. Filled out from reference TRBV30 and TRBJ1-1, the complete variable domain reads SQTIHQWPATLVQPVGSPLSLECTVEGTSNPNLYWYRQAAGRGLQLLFYSVGIGQISSEVPQNLSASRPQDRQFILSSKKLLLSDSGFYLCAWSVGGGGVPEAFFGQGTRLTVV.

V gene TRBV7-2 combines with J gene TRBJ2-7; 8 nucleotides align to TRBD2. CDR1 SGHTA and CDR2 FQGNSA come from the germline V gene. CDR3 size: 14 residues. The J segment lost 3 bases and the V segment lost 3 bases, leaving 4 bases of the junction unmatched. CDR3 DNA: TGTGCCAGCAGCTTGAGCGGGAGTAACTACGAGCAGTACTTC. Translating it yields CASSLSGSNYEQYF.

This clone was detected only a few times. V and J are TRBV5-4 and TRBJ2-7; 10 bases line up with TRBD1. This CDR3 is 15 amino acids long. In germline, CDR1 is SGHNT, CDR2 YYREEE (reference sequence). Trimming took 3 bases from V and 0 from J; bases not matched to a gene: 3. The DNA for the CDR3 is TGTGCCAGCAGCTCGGGACAGGGGTTCTCCTACGAGCAGTACTTC. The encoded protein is CASSSGQGFSYEQYF.

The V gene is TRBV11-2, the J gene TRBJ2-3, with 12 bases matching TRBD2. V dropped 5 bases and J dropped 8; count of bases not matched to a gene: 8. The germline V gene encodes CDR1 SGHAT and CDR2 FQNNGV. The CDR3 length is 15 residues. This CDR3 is CASSRRLAGASTQYF. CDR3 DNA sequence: TGTGCCAGCAGCCGAAGACTAGCGGGAGCAAGTACGCAGTATTTT.

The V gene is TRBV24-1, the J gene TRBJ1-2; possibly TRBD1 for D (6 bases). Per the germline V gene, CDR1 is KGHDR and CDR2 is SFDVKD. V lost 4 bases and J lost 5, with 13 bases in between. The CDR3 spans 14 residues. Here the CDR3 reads CATSDADRSYGYTF. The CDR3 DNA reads TGTGCCACCAGTGACGCTGACAGGAGTTATGGCTACACCTTC.

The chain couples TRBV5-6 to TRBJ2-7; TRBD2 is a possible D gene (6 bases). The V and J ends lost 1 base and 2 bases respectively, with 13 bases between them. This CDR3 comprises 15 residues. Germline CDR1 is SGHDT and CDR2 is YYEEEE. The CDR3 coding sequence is TGTGCCAGCAGCTTGCTCTCGGGAGACCCCTACGAGCAGTACTTC. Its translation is CASSLLSGDPYEQYF.

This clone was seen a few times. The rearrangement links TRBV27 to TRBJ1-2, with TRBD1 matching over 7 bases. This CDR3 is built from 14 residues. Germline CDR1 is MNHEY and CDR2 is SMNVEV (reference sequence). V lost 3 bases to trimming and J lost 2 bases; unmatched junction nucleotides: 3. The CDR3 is CASSFSGQNYGYTF. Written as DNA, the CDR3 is TGTGCCAGCAGTTTCTCGGGACAGAACTATGGCTACACCTTC.

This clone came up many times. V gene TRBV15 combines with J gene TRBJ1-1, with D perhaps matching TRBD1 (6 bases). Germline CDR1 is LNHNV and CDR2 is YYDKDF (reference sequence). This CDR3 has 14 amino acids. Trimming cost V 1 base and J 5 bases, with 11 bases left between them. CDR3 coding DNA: TGTGCCACCAGCAGAGCGGGGGGGGCTACTGAAGCTTTCTTT. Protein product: CATSRAGGATEAFF.

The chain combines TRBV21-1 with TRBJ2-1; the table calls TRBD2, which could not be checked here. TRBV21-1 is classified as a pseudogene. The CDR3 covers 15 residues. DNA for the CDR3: TGTGCCAGCAGCAAAAGTCTAGCGTACGACAATGAGCAGTTCTTC. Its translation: CASSKSLAYDNEQFF.

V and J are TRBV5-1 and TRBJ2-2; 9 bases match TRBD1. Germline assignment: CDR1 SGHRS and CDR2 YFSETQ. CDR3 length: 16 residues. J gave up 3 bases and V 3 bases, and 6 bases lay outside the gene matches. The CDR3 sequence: CASSSEGQGYTGELFF. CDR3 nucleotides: TGCGCCAGCAGCTCGGAGGGACAGGGCTACACCGGGGAGCTGTTTTTT.